The rows below give T cell receptor beta chains drawn from one sample of a study of beta chain features in type 1 diabetes. Clones were read by immunoSEQ multiplex PCR, and TCRdb kept only the in-frame ones, dropping some. The table has about 740,000 clones, under 15% seen once. The sequenced sample was naive CD4+ T cells from blood. Receptors were obtained from a man in his late teens or twenties with type 1 diabetes. The CDR3 runs from the conserved cysteine through the conserved F or W. The D gene is left open where the match is weak. A row's size may be missing; if present it is once, few, many or a size class.

TGTGCCAGCAGCTTAGCCTCCAGGGGGGCGGAGACCCAGTACTTC,CASSLASRGAETQYF,NA,15,TRBJ2-5,NA,TRBV7-2
TGTGCCAGCAGTCCTTCCCTCCAGACAGGGCGACGTATGAACACTGAAGCTTTCTTT,CASSPSLQTGRRMNTEAFF,NA,19,TRBJ1-1,TRBD1,TRBV27
TGTGCCAGCAGCCAAAACTATGCCAGCAATCAGCCCCAGCATTTT,CASSQNYASNQPQHF,NA,15,TRBJ1-5,NA,TRBV14
TGCGCCAGCAGCCGCCAGGGGGAAGAGACCCAGTACTTC,CASSRQGEETQYF,NA,13,TRBJ2-5,TRBD1,TRBV5-1
TGTGCCAGCAGTTTGGCAGGGGGGGGCTACACCTTC,CASSLAGGGYTF,NA,12,TRBJ1-2,TRBD1,TRBV27
TGTGCCAGCTCACCACAGAGGGACAGAGGTGTGACTGAAGCTTTCTTT,CASSPQRDRGVTEAFF,NA,16,TRBJ1-1,TRBD1,TRBV18
TGTGCCTGGAGTGTACAAAAGAACACTGAAGCTTTCTTT,CAWSVQKNTEAFF,NA,13,TRBJ1-1,NA,TRBV30
TGCGCCAGCAGCCTACATAGCTCTGGGGCCAACGTCCTGACTTTC,CASSLHSSGANVLTF,NA,15,TRBJ2-6,NA,TRBV5-1
TGTGCCAGCCCAATAACAGGGGGGAATAATTCACCCCTCCACTTT,CASPITGGNNSPLHF,few,15,TRBJ1-6,TRBD1,TRBV7-2
TGTGCCGGTACAGGCCTTACACGGGCTTTCTTT,CAGTGLTRAFF,NA,11,TRBJ1-1,NA,TRBV30
TGCGCCAGCAGCTTGGGCGGCGAGAATTCACCCCTCCACTTT,CASSLGGENSPLHF,NA,14,TRBJ1-6,NA,TRBV5-1
TGTGCCATCGGGGACACCTTAGGGCAAGAGACCCAGTACTTC,CAIGDTLGQETQYF,few,14,TRBJ2-5,NA,TRBV10-3
TGTGCCAGCAGCTTGGGTCAGAGCTATGGCTACACCTTC,CASSLGQSYGYTF,few,13,TRBJ1-2,NA,TRBV5-4
TGTGCCAGCAGTTTATCGCCGTCTGGGGCCAACGTCCTGACTTTC,CASSLSPSGANVLTF,NA,15,TRBJ2-6,NA,TRBV28
TGCAGTGCTGAGCGCAATGAGCAGTTCTTC,CSAERNEQFF,few,10,TRBJ2-1,NA,TRBV20-1
TGTGCCTGGAGTGTACTTAAGGGCACTGAAGCTTTCTTT,CAWSVLKGTEAFF,NA,13,TRBJ1-1,NA,TRBV30
TGTGCCAGCAGTGGCGGATCCAACACTGAAGCTTTCTTT,CASSGGSNTEAFF,NA,13,TRBJ1-1,NA,TRBV28
TGTGCCAGTAGTCACGGACTAGCGGGGGGGAGCTCCTACAATGAGCAGTTCTTC,CASSHGLAGGSSYNEQFF,NA,18,TRBJ2-1,TRBD2,TRBV19
TGTGCCTGGAGTGTAGGTAGGCGGAATTCACCCCTCCACTTT,CAWSVGRRNSPLHF,NA,14,TRBJ1-6,NA,TRBV30
TGTGCCTGGAGTTACGATTCGACAGGGACTGAAGCTTTCTTT,CAWSYDSTGTEAFF,few,14,TRBJ1-1,TRBD1,TRBV30
TGTGCCAGTAGTACCACCAACTATGGCTACACCTTC,CASSTTNYGYTF,few,12,TRBJ1-2,NA,TRBV19
TGTGCCATCAGTGAGTCGAACAGGGAGCAGTACTTC,CAISESNREQYF,NA,12,TRBJ2-7,NA,TRBV10-3
TGTGCCAGCAGCTTAGGGGACAGGGAGAGGACTGAAGCTTTCTTT,CASSLGDRERTEAFF,NA,15,TRBJ1-1,TRBD1,TRBV7-9
TGTGCCAGCTCACCCCAGGGGAACACTGAAGCTTTCTTT,CASSPQGNTEAFF,NA,13,TRBJ1-1,NA,TRBV18
TGCGCCAGCAGCCAAGATGAGGGCCGAACTGAAGCTTTCTTT,CASSQDEGRTEAFF,NA,14,TRBJ1-1,NA,TRBV4-3
TGTGCCAGCAGCTTGACAGGGGTCTCTGGGGCCAACGTCCTGACTTTC,CASSLTGVSGANVLTF,NA,16,TRBJ2-6,TRBD1,TRBV7-9
TGTGCCAGCAGCTTTAAGGGAGCGGCTAGCACAGATACGCAGTATTTT,CASSFKGAASTDTQYF,few,16,TRBJ2-3,NA,TRBV11-2
TGTGCCAGCAGCGTAGGGTACGAGACCCAGTACTTC,CASSVGYETQYF,few,12,TRBJ2-5,NA,TRBV9
TGTGCCAGCAGCCAAGACTGGGCTAGCCTCTACAATGAGCAGTTCTTC,CASSQDWASLYNEQFF,NA,16,TRBJ2-1,NA,TRBV4-1
TGTGCCAGCTCACCACCGGCGGGGGGGCCGAGTGAGCAGTTCTTC,CASSPPAGGPSEQFF,NA,15,TRBJ2-1,TRBD2,TRBV18
TGTGCCAGCAGTGTAAGACAGGGAATTAACTATGGCTACACCTTC,CASSVRQGINYGYTF,NA,15,TRBJ1-2,TRBD1,TRBV2
TGTGCCAGCAGTTTTCTCGGGACGGAGAATGAAAAACTGTTTTTT,CASSFLGTENEKLFF,NA,15,TRBJ1-4,NA,TRBV28
TGTGCCAGCAGCCCCCTGGGACGGACAGTCACTGAAGCTTTCTTT,CASSPLGRTVTEAFF,NA,15,TRBJ1-1,NA,TRBV4-1
TGTGCCTGGAGTGAGGCGAGCTCCTATAATTCACCCCTCCACTTT,CAWSEASSYNSPLHF,few,15,TRBJ1-6,NA,TRBV30
TGTGCCAGCAGCTTAGGCTACAGGGACACTCAGTACTTC,CASSLGYRDTQYF,few,13,TRBJ2-4,NA,TRBV11-2
TGTGCCAGCGACAGGTCAAACATGAACACTGAAGCTTTCTTT,CASDRSNMNTEAFF,NA,14,TRBJ1-1,NA,TRBV6-6
TGTGCCAGCAGCCCTCAGGCGGACAGGGGGTACAATGAGCAGTTCTTC,CASSPQADRGYNEQFF,few,16,TRBJ2-1,TRBD1,TRBV5-4
TGTGCCAGCAGTCCTTCAGGGGGCGCGACCCAGCCCCAGCATTTT,CASSPSGGATQPQHF,NA,15,TRBJ1-5,TRBD1,TRBV6-5
TGTGCCAGCAGTCCACGGACAGCAAATAATGAAAAACTGTTTTTT,CASSPRTANNEKLFF,NA,15,TRBJ1-4,NA,TRBV27
TGTGCCAGCAGTTATTCTCCCGGGCAGGGCAACTATGGCTACACCTTC,CASSYSPGQGNYGYTF,few,16,TRBJ1-2,NA,TRBV6-6
TGTGCCAGCAGTGAAACAGCCTATACGCAGTATTTT,CASSETAYTQYF,NA,12,TRBJ2-3,NA,TRBV2
TGTGCCAGCAGTAAACGGGAAGAGACCCAGTACTTC,CASSKREETQYF,NA,12,TRBJ2-5,NA,TRBV6-6
TGCAGCGTGGAAACAGACCCCTACGAGCAGTACTTC,CSVETDPYEQYF,NA,12,TRBJ2-7,NA,TRBV29-1
TGTGCCAGCACCCGAGGCTACGAGCAGTACTTC,CASTRGYEQYF,NA,11,TRBJ2-7,NA,TRBV11-2
TGTGCCAGCAGTTACTCCCGACAGGGGCAAAACGAGCAGTACTTC,CASSYSRQGQNEQYF,NA,15,TRBJ2-7,TRBD1,TRBV6-5
TGCGCCAGCAGCTTGGGCCCTAGCGGACTCCAAGAGACCCAGTACTTC,CASSLGPSGLQETQYF,few,16,TRBJ2-5,TRBD2,TRBV5-1
TGTGCCAGCAGCTCAAAAGGAGGCCACAATGAGCAGTTCTTC,CASSSKGGHNEQFF,NA,14,TRBJ2-1,NA,TRBV7-3
TGTGCCAGCAGTTACGGCAGGGAGGGAGTCGAGCAGTACTTC,CASSYGREGVEQYF,NA,14,TRBJ2-7,TRBD2,TRBV6-5
TGTGCCAGCAGTGAAGTCAGGGAAGAAGGGGCACGGCATTTT,CASSEVREEGARHF,few,14,TRBJ1-5,NA,TRBV2
TGTGCCTGGAGTGTACCAGGCTCTGGAAACACCATATATTTT,CAWSVPGSGNTIYF,NA,14,TRBJ1-3,NA,TRBV30